These 21 T cell receptor beta chains originate from one sample sequenced in a study of blood T cell repertoires in COVID-19. Some clones are missing from TCRdb's copy, which holds only in-frame ones; the method was immunoSEQ multiplex PCR. The sample contains 15,000 to 20,000 clones, over 70% of which appear only once. Sequenced input: peripheral blood. Source of these receptors: a woman aged 70 to 79 with active COVID-19.

The gene calls are TRBV2 and TRBJ2-1, with a possible D match to TRBD2 (6 bases). The CDR3 runs 15 residues. Germline V lookup: CDR1 SNHLY, CDR2 FYNNEI. V lost 1 base and J lost 6, with 13 bases in between. CDR3 nucleotides: TGTGCCAGCAGTGAAGTTGGAGCGGGCCTCAATGAGCAGTTCTTC. The encoded protein is CASSEVGAGLNEQFF.

V gene TRBV25-1 combines with J gene TRBJ2-7; tentatively, D is TRBD2 (6 bases). Germline assignment: CDR1 MGHDK and CDR2 SYGVNS. The V and J ends lost 5 bases and 6 bases respectively, with 17 bases between them. The CDR3 has 14 residues. CDR3 residues: CASSPEDYPREQYF. DNA of the CDR3: TGTGCCAGCAGTCCGGAGGACTACCCTCGCGAGCAGTACTTC.

This clone was seen only a few times. The chain joins TRBV15 to TRBJ1-1; 7 positions agree with TRBD1. The CDR3 covers 19 residues. The trim removed 0 bases at V and 1 base at J, leaving 14 bases unmatched. The germline gives CDR1 LNHNV, CDR2 YYDKDF (reference sequence). For the CDR3, the DNA is TGTGCCACCAGCAGAGATATACGACAGGGTTGGTTCGCGAACACTGAAGCTTTCTTT. Translation gives CATSRDIRQGWFANTEAFF.

This clone has only a few counts. J is TRBJ2-7 and V is TRBV5-5; a possible D gene is TRBD1 (6 bases). CDR1 is SGHKS, CDR2 YYEKEE, per germline (reference sequence). There are 14 residues in the CDR3. The V and J ends lost 2 bases and 2 bases respectively, with 11 bases between them. CDR3 protein: CASSFGTPPYEQYF. CDR3 coding DNA: TGTGCCAGCAGCTTCGGGACACCTCCCTACGAGCAGTACTTC.

This clone was detected only once. V usage is TRBV5-1 and J usage is TRBJ2-5; weak D call: TRBD2 (6 bases). Germline assignment: CDR1 SGHRS and CDR2 YFSETQ. V was clipped by 2 bases and J by 5 bases, with 16 bases between them. This CDR3 has 15 amino acids. As DNA, the CDR3 is TGCGCCAGCAGCTTTACCGGGACGGGAGTGGAGACCCAGTACTTC. Protein sequence: CASSFTGTGVETQYF.

The chain couples TRBV4-1 to TRBJ1-1, with 9 bases aligning to TRBD1. Germline assignment: CDR1 MGHRA and CDR2 YSYEKL. J lost 8 bases, V lost 1 base, and 20 bases had no gene match. This CDR3 contains 19 residues. The chain's CDR3 is CASSQVSVYLQGARTEAFF. As DNA, the CDR3 is TGCGCCAGCAGCCAAGTTTCCGTATACTTACAGGGGGCCCGAACCGAAGCTTTCTTT.

In the case of this clone: One end of the junction does not line up with germline, which may come from a read error. The chain has TRBV28 and TRBJ1-4; a weak D match, TRBD1 (5 bases). Germline V CDR1 and CDR2: MDHEN, SYDVKM. This CDR3 is built from 16 residues. The CDR3 DNA reads TGTGCCAGCAGATTATCGGGGGTTAGGGCTAATGAAAAACTGTTTTTT. Protein sequence: CASRLSGVRANEKLFF.

The chain carries TRBV5-4 and TRBJ2-5, with 9 bases identical to TRBD1. V lost 4 bases, J lost 1 base, and 17 bases stayed unmatched. This CDR3 region has 19 residues. CDR1 is SGHNT, CDR2 YYREEE, per germline (reference sequence). Here the CDR3 reads CASSPIPGQGGTIQETQYF. The CDR3 DNA reads TGTGCCAGCAGCCCGATACCGGGACAGGGTGGGACGATCCAAGAGACCCAGTACTTC.

This clone was observed a few times. This sequence joins TRBV12-3 or TRBV12-4 and TRBJ1-4, with D perhaps TRBD1 (5 bases). The CDR3 runs to 12 residues. Trimming removed 7 bases from V and 8 bases from J, with 11 bases in between. CDR3 region: CASNGHDEKLFF. CDR3 nucleotides: TGTGCCAGCAACGGACACGACGAAAAACTGTTTTTT.

The rearrangement joins TRBV2 to TRBJ2-3; tentatively, D is TRBD2 (6 bases). V was shortened by 3 bases and J by 3 bases, with 13 bases between the two germline ends. The CDR3 is 15 amino acids. The V gene's germline CDR1 is SNHLY and CDR2 FYNNEI. The CDR3: CASSDSTGATDTQYF. In DNA, the CDR3 is TGTGCCAGCAGTGATTCTACGGGAGCTACAGATACGCAGTATTTT.

The chain employs TRBV5-6 and TRBJ2-6, with TRBD2 identical over 12 bases. Losses at the gene ends were 4 bases for V and 0 bases for J; bases not matched to a gene: 2. CDR3 length: 17 amino acids. Germline CDR1 SGHDT, CDR2 YYEEEE. This chain's CDR3 is CASSQTSGSSGANVLTF. CDR3 nucleotide sequence: TGTGCCAGCAGCCAGACTAGCGGGAGCTCTGGGGCCAACGTCCTGACTTTC.

This clone was observed once. The chain couples TRBV5-5 to TRBJ2-7; TRBD1 matches 7 bases. CDR3 length equals 15 residues. Germline V gene lookup returns CDR1 SGHKS and CDR2 YYEKEE (reference sequence). The ends lost 0 bases at V and 2 bases at J; junction bases unmatched: 5. As DNA, the CDR3 is TGTGCCAGCAGCTTGGCCACAGGGGATCCCTACGAGCAGTACTTC. Its translation: CASSLATGDPYEQYF.

The rearrangement joins TRBV3-1 (or the pseudogene TRBV3-2) to TRBJ2-5; D is uncertain. The CDR3 runs 13 residues. V shed 4 bases and J shed 5 bases, with 11 bases lying between them. Germline values: CDR1 LGHDT, CDR2 YNNKEL (reference sequence). The CDR3 DNA is TGTGCCAGCAGCCTCCAGTATCTGGAGACCCAGTACTTC. This gives the protein CASSLQYLETQYF.

The chain recombines TRBV6-5 with TRBJ2-6; D might be TRBD1 (6 bases). Trimming stripped 3 bases from V and 4 bases from J, with 10 bases between. In germline, CDR1 is MNHEY, CDR2 SVGAGI. The CDR3 is made up of 15 amino acids. The CDR3 DNA sequence: TGTGCCAGCAGTTATGGGGGCCTCGGGGCCAACGTCCTGACTTTC. The encoded protein is CASSYGGLGANVLTF.

V usage is TRBV14 and J usage is TRBJ2-5, with a tentative D call TRBD1 (5 bases). This CDR3 has 13 residues. Germline CDR1 is SGHDN and CDR2 is FVKESK. The V end was cut by 4 bases, the J end by 1 base, with 7 bases between. The CDR3, as DNA: TGTGCCAGCAGCCGACAGACCCAAGAGACCCAGTACTTC. Encoded protein: CASSRQTQETQYF.

V gene TRBV6-5 combines with J gene TRBJ2-7, with 9 bases lining up with TRBD1. The junction had 13 bases not matched to a gene; V was cut back by 6 bases and J by 7 bases. Germline-derived CDR1 and CDR2 are MNHEY and SVGAGI. The CDR3 extends over 15 amino acids. CDR3 DNA: TGTGCCAGCAGGTCATATGGGGCACAGGGGGCAGAGCAGTACTTC. It yields the protein CASRSYGAQGAEQYF.

The chain has TRBV14 and TRBJ2-2; a possible D gene is TRBD1 (5 bases). Germline assignment: CDR1 SGHDN and CDR2 FVKESK. The V and J ends lost 2 bases and 6 bases respectively, with 13 bases between them. The CDR3 length is 15 residues. The CDR3 protein is CASSQQGNPAGELFF. The CDR3 nucleotides read TGTGCCAGCAGCCAACAGGGAAATCCGGCCGGGGAGCTGTTTTTT.

J is TRBJ2-7 and V is TRBV28, with 13 bases identical to TRBD2. The CDR3 covers 22 residues. V lost 5 bases, J lost 3 bases, and 25 bases stayed unmatched. CDR1 MDHEN and CDR2 SYDVKM come from the germline V gene. In nucleotides, the CDR3 is TGTGCCAGCAGTCACGGACTAGCGGGAGTGTTCCTAGGGCCCCGATTCAGCTACGAGCAGTACTTC. The encoded protein is CASSHGLAGVFLGPRFSYEQYF.

The V gene is TRBV7-2, the J gene TRBJ2-5; D may be TRBD1 (7 bases). Germline V CDR1 and CDR2: SGHTA, FQGNSA. CDR3 length: 16 residues. Trimming removed 2 bases from V and 2 bases from J, with 15 bases in between. The CDR3 region is CASSLNGAGGQETQYF. The CDR3 DNA reads TGTGCCAGCAGCTTAAACGGGGCAGGGGGGCAAGAGACCCAGTACTTC.

This sequence joins TRBV3-1 (or the pseudogene TRBV3-2) and TRBJ2-7; TRBD2 agrees at 13 bases. With V trimmed by 3 bases and J by 6 bases, 8 bases remained unmatched. Per germline, CDR1 LGHDT and CDR2 YNNKEL (reference sequence). The CDR3 is made up of 16 amino acids. The CDR3 sequence is CASSHRLLAGGCEQYF. As DNA, the CDR3 is TGTGCCAGCAGCCACCGGCTACTAGCGGGAGGGTGCGAGCAGTACTTC.

This chain connects TRBV2 to TRBJ2-3, with TRBD2 identical over 9 bases. V lost 0 bases, J lost 5 bases, and 12 bases stayed unmatched. CDR1 and CDR2 (germline): SNHLY, FYNNEI. This CDR3 has 18 residues. CDR3 sequence: CASSEAGAGGLLVDTQYF. The CDR3 region has the DNA TGTGCCAGCAGTGAAGCTGGAGCGGGAGGTCTTTTGGTAGATACGCAGTATTTT.